This T cell receptor (beta chain) emerged from a study of siplizumab effects on memory and regulatory T cells. Overall study findings and caveats: Apparently key alloresponse contributors, naive T cells also seemed more diverse than memory cells. Neither a naive nor a memory phenotype was assignable to roughly 75-97% of proliferating CD4+ or CD8+ clones.

Germline V CDR1 and CDR2: LNHNV, YYDKDF (reference sequence). The CDR3 has 16 residues. V lost 2 bases to trimming and J lost 0 bases, with 10 bases between them. Concerning this clone itself: No antigen is known for it.

For every sample, around 9.6 x 10^4 TCR templates were assayed. The assay was immunoSEQ multiplex PCR, and TCRdb's table has in-frame clones only and misses some. The sample consists of more than 85,000 clones, approximately 94% of them appearing once. This receptor was identified in a human donor in good health. This chain links TRBV15 with TRBJ2-2, with D uncertain. Sequencing was done on a sample of Tregs sorted from blood. CDR3 loop: CATSRRRHPNTGELFF. As DNA, the CDR3 is TGTGCCACCAGCAGAAGGCGACACCCGAACACCGGGGAGCTGTTTTTT. The full variable domain, completed using reference TRBV15 and TRBJ2-2, is DAMVIQNPRYQVTQFGKPVTLSCSQTLNHNVMYWYQQKSSQAPKLLFHYYDKDFNNEADTPDNFQSRRPNTSFCFLDIRSPGLGDTAMYLCATSRRRHPNTGELFFGEGSRLTVL.